This TCR beta chain was captured by sequencing in a study of cytomegalovirus exposure and HLA in healthy donors. General study points: Follow-up analysis seemed to connect common viral pathogens with several of the most significant clusters identified. Fewer N-insertions than the approximately 610-donor mean were reportedly shown by an Asian-associated ancestry cluster in a later analysis. Earlier findings revealed that most TCR beta V segments proved productive either about 87% or about 30% of the time.

Details on this clone: Its antigen is as yet unknown.

In the PCR, 60 Vbeta and 13 Jbeta primers were used. Profiled with immunoSEQ multiplex PCR; TCRdb holds only in-frame clones, not every one. This sample has 150,000 or so clones, with more than 75% found just once. The receptor was isolated from a woman aged 40 to 49 in good health and CMV-seronegative. The sequenced material came from PBMCs.

CDR3 DNA: TGTGCCAGTAGTATTTCGACAGGGACCGGGGAGCTGTTTTTT. It specifies CASSISTGTGELFF. The chain carries TRBV19 and TRBJ2-2, with TRBD1 matching 7 bases. CDR3 length: 14 residues. Unmatched junction bases numbered 3, after V lost 3 bases and J lost 5 bases. Per germline, CDR1 LNHDA and CDR2 SQIVND (reference sequence).